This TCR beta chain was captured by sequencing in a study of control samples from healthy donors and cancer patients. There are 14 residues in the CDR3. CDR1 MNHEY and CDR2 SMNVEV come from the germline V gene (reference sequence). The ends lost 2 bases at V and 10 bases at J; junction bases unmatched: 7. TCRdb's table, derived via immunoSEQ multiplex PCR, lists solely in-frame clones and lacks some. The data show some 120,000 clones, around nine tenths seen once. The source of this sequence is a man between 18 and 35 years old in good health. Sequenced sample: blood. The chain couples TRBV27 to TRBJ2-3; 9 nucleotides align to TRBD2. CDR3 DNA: TGTGCCAGCAGTTTAGCGGGGGGGCGGGGATCGCAGTATTTT. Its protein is CASSLAGGRGSQYF.